These 14 T cell receptor beta chains came from one sample sequenced in a study of T cells after yellow fever vaccination. TCRdb reprocessed the 5' RACE reads via MiXCR and lists one record per CDR3 protein. Of some 500,000 distinct CDR3 sequences listed, about 13% are singletons. The sample was PBMCs, taken on the day of the yellow fever booster vaccination. The receptors shown here come from a man aged 25-45 years who received the YFV17D yellow fever vaccine.

The V and J genes are TRBV2 and TRBJ2-1, with TRBD2 matching 11 bases. Trimming at V came to 0 bases and at J to 12 bases, leaving 10 bases not matched to a gene. The CDR3 is made up of 16 amino acids. The V gene's germline CDR1 is SNHLY and CDR2 FYNNEI. CDR3 amino acids: CASSEAQASGRYRQFF. In DNA, the CDR3 is TGTGCCAGCAGTGAAGCGCAGGCTAGCGGGAGGTATCGGCAGTTCTTC.

V is TRBV29-1 and J is TRBJ2-7; D gene unclear. Germline values: CDR1 SQVTM, CDR2 ANQGSEA. Trimming took 7 bases from V and 6 from J, leaving 13 bases between them. This CDR3 is 11 amino acids long. CDR3 region: CSARRAAEQYF. For the CDR3, the DNA is TGCAGCGCCAGGAGAGCCGCCGAGCAGTACTTC.

This clonotype has only one observation. The chain has TRBV14 and TRBJ2-1, with 7 bases identical to TRBD1. CDR1 is SGHDN and CDR2 is FVKESK in the germline V gene. The CDR3 loop spans 15 amino acids. Trimming at V came to 0 bases and at J to 10 bases, leaving 9 bases not matched to a gene. CDR3 protein: CASSQDPGQETEQFF. In DNA form, the CDR3 reads TGTGCCAGCAGCCAAGATCCCGGACAGGAGACAGAGCAGTTCTTC.

This chain links TRBV28 with TRBJ2-2; 7 bases fit TRBD1. CDR3 length equals 15 residues. Looked up from germline, CDR1 is MDHEN and CDR2 is SYDVKM. J lost 0 bases, V lost 6 bases, and 4 bases had no gene match. The CDR3 region has the DNA TGTGCCAGCAGACAGGGGACCGCGAACACCGGGGAGCTGTTTTTT. This codes for CASRQGTANTGELFF.

This clonotype was recorded a few times. The chain recombines TRBV5-1 with TRBJ2-1, with TRBD2 identical over 8 bases. CDR1 SGHRS and CDR2 YFSETQ come from the germline V gene. V shed 6 bases, J shed 6 bases, and the junction held 11 bases outside the gene matches. The CDR3 totals 15 residues. Here the CDR3 DNA reads TGCGCCAGCAACCTTAGGAGCGGGAGTCCCAATGAGCAGTTCTTC. Translation: CASNLRSGSPNEQFF.

This clonotype was seen a handful of times. Germline is not matched at one junction end, which may reflect a read error. J is TRBJ2-5 and V is TRBV20-1; 11 bases match TRBD2. Germline CDR1 is DFQATT and CDR2 is SNEGSKA (reference sequence). The CDR3 sequence is 16 residues long. As DNA, the CDR3 is TGCTGTGCAACCGGGACTAGCGGCCGAAATCAAGAGACCCAGTACTTC. Amino acid sequence: CCATGTSGRNQETQYF.

The chain links TRBV4-3 to TRBJ2-6; D is uncertain. CDR1 and CDR2 (germline): LGHNA, YSLEER. The CDR3 has 18 residues. V was shortened by 0 bases and J by 2 bases, with 14 bases between the two germline ends. The CDR3 protein is CASSQERPSPTGANVLTF. Here the CDR3 DNA reads TGCGCCAGCAGCCAAGAAAGGCCGTCGCCGACTGGGGCCAACGTCCTGACTTTC.

This clonotype showed up just a few times. A read error may account for a junction end that differs from germline. This chain connects TRBV7-7 to TRBJ2-3; TRBD2 is a possible D gene (6 bases). Per the germline V gene, CDR1 is SSHAT and CDR2 is FNYEAQ (reference sequence). The CDR3 contains 13 residues. CDR3 DNA sequence: TGTGCTAGCAGCTTAGCGGTCCGAGATACGCAGTATTTT. It encodes CASSLAVRDTQYF.

This chain links TRBV29-1 with TRBJ1-1; D is undetermined. The CDR3 loop spans 10 amino acids. Germline V CDR1 and CDR2: SQVTM, ANQGSEA. V dropped 7 bases and J dropped 5 bases, with 8 bases sitting between them. In DNA form, the CDR3 reads TGCAGCGGGGGTGGTACTGAAGCTTTCTTT. It codes for CSGGGTEAFF.

The genes are TRBV27 and TRBJ2-3; 9 bases agree with TRBD1. The CDR3 consists of 16 residues. J was trimmed by 4 bases and V by 6 bases; bases with no gene match: 11. The germline CDR1 and CDR2 sequences are MNHEY and SMNVEV (reference sequence). The CDR3 is CASRVLGTGFSDTQYF. CDR3 DNA sequence: TGTGCCAGCAGGGTATTAGGGACAGGGTTCTCAGATACGCAGTATTTT.

This chain links TRBV20-1 with TRBJ2-7; a weak D match, TRBD1 (6 bases). CDR1 is DFQATT and CDR2 is SNEGSKA in the germline V gene (reference sequence). Trimming took off 6 bases at V and 3 bases at J, with 15 bases between the two ends. CDR3 size: 13 residues. Here the CDR3 reads CSAGTITGYEQYF. CDR3 DNA: TGCAGTGCCGGGACAATTACGGGCTACGAGCAGTACTTC.

The genes are TRBV24-1 and TRBJ2-1; D ambiguous. Germline V lookup: CDR1 KGHDR, CDR2 SFDVKD. The V end lost 4 bases, the J end lost 11 bases, and 20 bases lay between the germline ends. The CDR3 is made up of 15 amino acids. This CDR3 is CATSDSDSLGGQQFF. CDR3 sequence (DNA): TGTGCCACCAGTGACTCCGACTCACTGGGCGGTCAGCAGTTCTTC.

This clonotype came up a few times. The chain combines TRBV29-1 with TRBJ2-2; D is perhaps TRBD1 (5 bases). The CDR3 sequence is 13 residues long. Germline CDR1 is SQVTM and CDR2 is ANQGSEA. Trimming cost V 8 bases and J 4 bases, with 14 bases left between them. The CDR3 sequence is CSLRTMGTGELFF. The CDR3, as DNA: TGCAGCCTCCGGACAATGGGCACCGGGGAGCTGTTTTTT.

This rearrangement joins TRBV27 to TRBJ2-4, with D possibly being TRBD2 (5 bases). The length of the CDR3 is 13 residues. V was cut by 2 bases and J by 8 bases, with 10 bases left in between. Germline V CDR1 and CDR2: MNHEY, SMNVEV (reference sequence). CDR3 amino acids: CASSLDQLDIQYF. The DNA of the CDR3 is TGTGCCAGCAGTTTAGACCAACTAGACATTCAGTACTTC.